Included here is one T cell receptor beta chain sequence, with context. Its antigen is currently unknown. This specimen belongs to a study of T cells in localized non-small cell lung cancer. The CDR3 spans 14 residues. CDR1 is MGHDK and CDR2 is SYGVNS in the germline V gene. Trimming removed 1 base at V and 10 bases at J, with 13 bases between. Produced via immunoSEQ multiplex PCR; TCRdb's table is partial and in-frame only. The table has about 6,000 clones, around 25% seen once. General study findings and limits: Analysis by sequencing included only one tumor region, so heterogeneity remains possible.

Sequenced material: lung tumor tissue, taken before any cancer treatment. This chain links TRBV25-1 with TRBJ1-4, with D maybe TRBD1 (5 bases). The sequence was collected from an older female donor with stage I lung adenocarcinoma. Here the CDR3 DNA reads TGTGCCAGCAGTGAATTGGGCAGCGGGGGAAAACTGTTTTTT. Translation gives CASSELGSGGKLFF.